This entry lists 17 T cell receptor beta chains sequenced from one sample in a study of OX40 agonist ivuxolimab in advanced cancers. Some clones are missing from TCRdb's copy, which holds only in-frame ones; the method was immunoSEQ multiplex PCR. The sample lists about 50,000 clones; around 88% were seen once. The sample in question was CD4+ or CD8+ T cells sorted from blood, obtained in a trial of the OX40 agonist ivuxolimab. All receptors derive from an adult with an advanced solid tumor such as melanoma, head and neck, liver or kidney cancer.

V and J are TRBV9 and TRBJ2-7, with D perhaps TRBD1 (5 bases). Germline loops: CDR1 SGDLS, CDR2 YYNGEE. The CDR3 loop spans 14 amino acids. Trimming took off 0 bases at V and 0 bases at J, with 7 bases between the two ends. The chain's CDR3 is CASSVGQNSYEQYF. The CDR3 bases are TGTGCCAGCAGCGTAGGACAGAACTCCTACGAGCAGTACTTC.

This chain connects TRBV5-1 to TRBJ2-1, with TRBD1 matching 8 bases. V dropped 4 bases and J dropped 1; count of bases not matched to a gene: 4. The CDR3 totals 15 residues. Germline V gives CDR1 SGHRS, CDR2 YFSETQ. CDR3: CASSGTGGSYNEQFF. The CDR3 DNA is TGCGCCAGCAGCGGAACAGGGGGGTCCTACAATGAGCAGTTCTTC.

CDR3 residues: CASSHNGRGSDTQYF. DNA for the CDR3: TGCGCCAGCAGCCACAATGGCCGGGGTTCGGATACGCAGTATTTT. The chain joins TRBV5-1 to TRBJ2-3; possible D gene TRBD2, 5 bases. Germline lookup yields CDR1 SGHRS and CDR2 YFSETQ. The CDR3 extends over 15 amino acids. The V end lost 4 bases, the J end lost 6 bases, and 18 bases lay between the germline ends.

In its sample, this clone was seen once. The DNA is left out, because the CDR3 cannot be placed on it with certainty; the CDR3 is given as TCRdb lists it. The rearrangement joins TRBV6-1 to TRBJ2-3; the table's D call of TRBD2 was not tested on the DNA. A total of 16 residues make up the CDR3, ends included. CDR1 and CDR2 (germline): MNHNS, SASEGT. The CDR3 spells CASSVAPGTSGRVKYF.

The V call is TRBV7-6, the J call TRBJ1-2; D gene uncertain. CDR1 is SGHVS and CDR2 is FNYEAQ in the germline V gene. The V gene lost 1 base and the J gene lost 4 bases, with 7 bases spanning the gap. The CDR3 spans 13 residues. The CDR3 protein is CASSLDGTYGYTF. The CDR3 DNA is TGTGCCAGCAGCTTAGACGGAACCTATGGCTACACCTTC.

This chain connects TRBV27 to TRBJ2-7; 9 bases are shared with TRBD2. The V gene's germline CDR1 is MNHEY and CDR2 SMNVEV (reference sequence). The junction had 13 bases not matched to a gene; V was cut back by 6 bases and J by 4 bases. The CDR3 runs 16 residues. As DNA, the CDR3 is TGTGCCAGCAGGTTAGGGATTGCGGGAGGGCCTTACGAGCAGTACTTC. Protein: CASRLGIAGGPYEQYF.

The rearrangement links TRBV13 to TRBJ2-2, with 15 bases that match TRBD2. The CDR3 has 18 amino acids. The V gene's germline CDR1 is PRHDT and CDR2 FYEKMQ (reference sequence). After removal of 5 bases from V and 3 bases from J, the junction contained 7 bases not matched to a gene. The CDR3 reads CASSLGLAGGPDTGELFF. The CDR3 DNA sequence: TGTGCCAGCAGCCTGGGACTAGCGGGGGGTCCGGACACCGGGGAGCTGTTTTTT.

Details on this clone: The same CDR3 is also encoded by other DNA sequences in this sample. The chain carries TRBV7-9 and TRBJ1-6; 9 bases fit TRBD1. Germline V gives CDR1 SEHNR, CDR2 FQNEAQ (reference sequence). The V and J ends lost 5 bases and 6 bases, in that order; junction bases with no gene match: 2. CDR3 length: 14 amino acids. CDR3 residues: CASSTDRGNSPLHF. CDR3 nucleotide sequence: TGTGCCAGCAGCACGGACAGGGGTAATTCACCCCTCCACTTT. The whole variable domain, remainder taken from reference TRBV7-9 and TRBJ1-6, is DTGVSQNPRHKITKRGQNVTFRCDPISEHNRLYWYRQTLGQGPEFLTYFQNEAQLEKSRLLSDRFSAERPKGSFSTLEIQRTEQGDSAMYLCASSTDRGNSPLHFGNGTRLTVT.

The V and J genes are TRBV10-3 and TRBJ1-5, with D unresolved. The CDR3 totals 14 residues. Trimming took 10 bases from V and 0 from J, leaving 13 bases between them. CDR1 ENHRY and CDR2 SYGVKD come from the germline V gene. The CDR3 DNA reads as TGTGCCACCTGGAGCTCTTTTAGCAATCAGCCCCAGCATTTT. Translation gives CATWSSFSNQPQHF.

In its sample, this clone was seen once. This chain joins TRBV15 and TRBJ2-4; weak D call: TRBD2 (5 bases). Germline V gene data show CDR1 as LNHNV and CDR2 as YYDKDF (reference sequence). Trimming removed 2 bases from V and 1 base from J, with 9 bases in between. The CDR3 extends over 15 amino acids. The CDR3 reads CATSRQEVAKNIQYF. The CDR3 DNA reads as TGTGCCACCAGCAGACAGGAGGTGGCCAAAAACATTCAGTACTTC. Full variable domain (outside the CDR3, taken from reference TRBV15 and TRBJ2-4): DAMVIQNPRYQVTQFGKPVTLSCSQTLNHNVMYWYQQKSSQAPKLLFHYYDKDFNNEADTPDNFQSRRPNTSFCFLDIRSPGLGDTAMYLCATSRQEVAKNIQYFGAGTRLSVL.

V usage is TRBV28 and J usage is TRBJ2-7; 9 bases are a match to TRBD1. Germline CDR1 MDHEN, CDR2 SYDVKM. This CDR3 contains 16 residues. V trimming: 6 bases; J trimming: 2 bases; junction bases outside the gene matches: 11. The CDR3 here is CASRSVPGQGAYEQYF. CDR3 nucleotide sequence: TGTGCCAGCAGGTCCGTACCGGGACAGGGAGCCTACGAGCAGTACTTC.

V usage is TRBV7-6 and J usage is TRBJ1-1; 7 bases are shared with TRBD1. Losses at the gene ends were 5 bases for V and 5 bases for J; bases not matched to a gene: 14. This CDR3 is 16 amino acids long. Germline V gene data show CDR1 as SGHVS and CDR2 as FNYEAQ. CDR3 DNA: TGTGCCAGCAGCGTTACAGGGGTGGGGTCACTTACTGAAGCTTTCTTT. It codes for CASSVTGVGSLTEAFF.

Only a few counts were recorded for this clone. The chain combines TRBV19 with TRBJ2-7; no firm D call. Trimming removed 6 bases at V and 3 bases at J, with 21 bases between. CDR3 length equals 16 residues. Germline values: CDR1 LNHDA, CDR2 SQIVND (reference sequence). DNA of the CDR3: TGTGCCAGTAGCGACGGGCCGCGAAAAGGGCGCTACGAGCAGTACTTC. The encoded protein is CASSDGPRKGRYEQYF.

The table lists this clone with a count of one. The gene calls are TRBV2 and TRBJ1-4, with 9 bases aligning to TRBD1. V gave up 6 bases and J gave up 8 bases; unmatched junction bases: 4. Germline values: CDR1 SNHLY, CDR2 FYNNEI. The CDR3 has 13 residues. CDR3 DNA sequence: TGTGCCAGCAGGAGGACAGGGGACGAAAAACTGTTTTTT. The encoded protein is CASRRTGDEKLFF.

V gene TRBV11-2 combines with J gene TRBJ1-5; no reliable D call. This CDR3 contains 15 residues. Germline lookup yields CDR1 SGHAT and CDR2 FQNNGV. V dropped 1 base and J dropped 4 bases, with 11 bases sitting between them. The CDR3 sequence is CASSLAPDGNQPQHF. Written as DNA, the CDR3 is TGTGCCAGCAGCTTAGCGCCCGATGGTAATCAGCCCCAGCATTTT.

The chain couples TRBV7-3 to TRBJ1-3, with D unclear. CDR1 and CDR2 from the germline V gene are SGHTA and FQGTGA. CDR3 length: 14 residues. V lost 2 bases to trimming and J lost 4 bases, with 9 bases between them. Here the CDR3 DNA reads TGTGCCAGCAGCTTAGGGAGTGGAGGAAACACCATATATTTT. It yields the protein CASSLGSGGNTIYF.

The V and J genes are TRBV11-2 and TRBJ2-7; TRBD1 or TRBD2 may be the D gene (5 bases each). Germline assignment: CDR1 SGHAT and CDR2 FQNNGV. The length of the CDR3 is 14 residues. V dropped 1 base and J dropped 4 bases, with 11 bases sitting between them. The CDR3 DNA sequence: TGTGCCAGCAGCTTAGTTGGGACCCGATACGAGCAGTACTTC. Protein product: CASSLVGTRYEQYF.